This TCR beta chain was found in a study of blood T cell repertoires in COVID-19. Study-level information: The United States, Italy and Spain supplied acute and convalescent COVID-19 samples. The cDNA or gDNA used as material had been derived from T cells, B-cell-depleted T cells, or PBMCs.

Under the authors' procedure: Cell counts per sample came from amplifying reference gene primers. Data came from immunoSEQ multiplex PCR; TCRdb stores just in-frame clones and leaves some out. That table furnishes V, J and clone size, whereas the DNA furnished D and trimming. The sample has some 41,000 clones; roughly four fifths are singletons. Germline V lookup: CDR1 MNHEY, CDR2 SVGAGI. The V gene end was trimmed by 2 bases and the J gene end by 10 bases; junction bases not matched to a gene: 5. The CDR3 runs to 14 residues. The V and J genes are TRBV6-5 and TRBJ1-6; 7 nucleotides align to TRBD1. The clonotype was recovered from a man aged 40-49 years with active or convalescent COVID-19. The sample taken for sequencing was peripheral blood. This chain's CDR3 is CASSYKGARSPLHF. For the CDR3, the DNA is TGTGCCAGCAGTTACAAGGGGGCGAGATCACCCCTCCACTTT.